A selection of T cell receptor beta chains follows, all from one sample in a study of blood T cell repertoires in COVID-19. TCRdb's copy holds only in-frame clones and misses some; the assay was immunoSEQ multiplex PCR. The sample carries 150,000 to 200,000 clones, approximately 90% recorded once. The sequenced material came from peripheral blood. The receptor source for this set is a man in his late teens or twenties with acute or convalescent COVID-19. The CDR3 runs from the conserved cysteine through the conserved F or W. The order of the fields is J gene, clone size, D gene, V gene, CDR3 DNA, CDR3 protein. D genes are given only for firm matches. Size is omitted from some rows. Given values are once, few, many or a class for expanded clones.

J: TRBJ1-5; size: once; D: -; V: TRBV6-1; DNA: TGTGCCAGCAGTGAAGCGGGTGCGGTCCGGCCCCAGCATTTT; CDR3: CASSEAGAVRPQHF
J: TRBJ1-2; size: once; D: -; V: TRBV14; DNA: TGTGCCAGCAGCCAAGATCCAGGGGCCCAAGGTCCGAACTATGGCTACACCTTC; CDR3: CASSQDPGAQGPNYGYTF
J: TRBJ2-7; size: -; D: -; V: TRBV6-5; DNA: TGTGCCAGCAGTTACAAGGGGGCGGGAAATTACGAGCAGTACTTC; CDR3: CASSYKGAGNYEQYF
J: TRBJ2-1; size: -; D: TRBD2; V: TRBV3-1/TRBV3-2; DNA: TGTGCCAGCAGCCAGGCGACCGGGACTAGTGGGGTCAATGAGCAGTTCTTC; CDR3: CASSQATGTSGVNEQFF
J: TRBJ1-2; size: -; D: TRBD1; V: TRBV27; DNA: TGTGCCAGCAGTTTATCGAGTACCGGGACAGGGAATGGCTACACCTTC; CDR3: CASSLSSTGTGNGYTF
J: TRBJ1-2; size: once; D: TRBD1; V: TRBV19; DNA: TGTGCCAGTGGTGACAGGGGAGGAGGAAACTATGGCTACACCTTC; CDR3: CASGDRGGGNYGYTF
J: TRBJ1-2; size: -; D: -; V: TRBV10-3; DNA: TGTGCCATCAGTGAGTCGAGGGCAGACGTCGGCTACACCTTC; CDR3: CAISESRADVGYTF
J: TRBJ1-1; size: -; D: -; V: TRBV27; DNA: TGTGCCAGCCTAGGATTTAATATGAACACTGAAGCTTTCTTT; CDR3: CASLGFNMNTEAFF
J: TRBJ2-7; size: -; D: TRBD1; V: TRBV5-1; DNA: TGCGCCAGCAGCGAGGGGACAGGGGGGTACTACGAGCAGTACTTC; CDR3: CASSEGTGGYYEQYF
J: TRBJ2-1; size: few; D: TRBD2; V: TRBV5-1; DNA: TGCGCCAGCAGCTTGGGGTTTAGCGGGGGTGGTAATGAGCAGTTCTTC; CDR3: CASSLGFSGGGNEQFF
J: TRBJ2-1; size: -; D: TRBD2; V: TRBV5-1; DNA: TGCGCCAGCAGCGAGACTAGCGGGGTCTGGAATGAGCAGTTCTTC; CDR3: CASSETSGVWNEQFF
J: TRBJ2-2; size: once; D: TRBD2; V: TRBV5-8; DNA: TGTGCCAGCAGCTCTTTAGCGGGAGTAACCGGGGAGCTGTTTTTT; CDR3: CASSSLAGVTGELFF
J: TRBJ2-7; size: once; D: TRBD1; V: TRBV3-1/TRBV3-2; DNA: TGTGCCAGCACCCAAGGCCGGACAGGCGGCGAGCAGTACTTC; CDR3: CASTQGRTGGEQYF
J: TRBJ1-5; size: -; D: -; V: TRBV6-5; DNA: TGTGCCAGCCCGAGGTATGGCAATCAGCCCCAGCATTTT; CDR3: CASPRYGNQPQHF
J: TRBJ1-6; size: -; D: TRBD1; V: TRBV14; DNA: TGTGCCAGCAGCCAAGGACAGGGGCTATTTTCACCCCTCCACTTT; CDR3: CASSQGQGLFSPLHF
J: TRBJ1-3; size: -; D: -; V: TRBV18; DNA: TGTGCCAGCGCGAGGGGGAAGGACACCATATATTTT; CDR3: CASARGKDTIYF
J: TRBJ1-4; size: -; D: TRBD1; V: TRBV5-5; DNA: TGTGCCAGCAGCCTAGAGAGACAGGGCCCTGATGAAAAACTGTTTTTT; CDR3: CASSLERQGPDEKLFF
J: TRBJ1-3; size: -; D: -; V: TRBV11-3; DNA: TGTGCCAGCAGCCCCGGCGGTAGCTCTGGAAACACCATATATTTT; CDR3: CASSPGGSSGNTIYF
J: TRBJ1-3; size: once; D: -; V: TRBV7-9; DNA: TGTGCCAGCAGCTTATTTGCAGGGGCGAGTGGAAACACCATATATTTT; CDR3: CASSLFAGASGNTIYF
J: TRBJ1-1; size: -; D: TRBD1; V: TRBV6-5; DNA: TGTGCCAGCAGTCCCATGATGACAGGGGGAACTGAAGCTTTCTTT; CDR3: CASSPMMTGGTEAFF
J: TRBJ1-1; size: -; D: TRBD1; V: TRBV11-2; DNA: TGTGCCAGCAGCCCAGGGACAGCGAACACTGAAGCTTTCTTT; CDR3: CASSPGTANTEAFF
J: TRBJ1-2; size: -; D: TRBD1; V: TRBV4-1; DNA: TGCGCCAGCAGCGAAGAAAGGACAGGCTATGGCTACACCTTC; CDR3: CASSEERTGYGYTF
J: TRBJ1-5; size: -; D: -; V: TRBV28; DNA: TGTGCCAGCAGTTTATTTGGTCAGGGCAATCAGCCCCAGCATTTT; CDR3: CASSLFGQGNQPQHF
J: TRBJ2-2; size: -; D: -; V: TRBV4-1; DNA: TGCGCCAGCAGCGGTCTAAGAAACACCGGGGAGCTGTTTTTT; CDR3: CASSGLRNTGELFF
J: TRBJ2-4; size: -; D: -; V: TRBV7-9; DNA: TGTGCCAGCAGCTTACCGATATCGACACAAGCCAAAAACATTCAGTACTTC; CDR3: CASSLPISTQAKNIQYF
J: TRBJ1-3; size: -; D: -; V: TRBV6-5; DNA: TGTGCCAGCAGTTACCGGGGGTTTACAGGAAACACCATATATTTT; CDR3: CASSYRGFTGNTIYF
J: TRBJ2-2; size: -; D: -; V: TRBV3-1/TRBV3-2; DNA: TGTGCCAGCAGCCATGGAGGGAGAATCACCGGGGAGCTGTTTTTT; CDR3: CASSHGGRITGELFF
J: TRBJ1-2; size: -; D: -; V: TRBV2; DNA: TGTGCCAGCACCGACCGCGCGGGCGGACCGAACTATGGCTACACCTTC; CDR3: CASTDRAGGPNYGYTF
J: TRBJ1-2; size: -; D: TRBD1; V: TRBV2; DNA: TGTGCCAGCAGTGAGACCCCGGGACAGGGAGGGATAAACTATGGCTACACCTTC; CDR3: CASSETPGQGGINYGYTF
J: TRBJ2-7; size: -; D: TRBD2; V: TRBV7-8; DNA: TGTGCCAGCAGCTTAGTAGGTTGGGCTAGCGGTTACTACGAGCAGTACTTC; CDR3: CASSLVGWASGYYEQYF
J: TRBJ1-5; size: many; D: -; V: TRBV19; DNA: TGTGCCAGTAGTTCACCTGGGCCACTTAGCAATCAGCCCCAGCATTTT; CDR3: CASSSPGPLSNQPQHF
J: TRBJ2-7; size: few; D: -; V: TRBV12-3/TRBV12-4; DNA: TGTGCCAGCAGTTTGGAACAGCCCTACGAGCAGTACTTC; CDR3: CASSLEQPYEQYF
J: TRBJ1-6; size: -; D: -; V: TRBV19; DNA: TGTGCCAGTAGACAGAGAGATAATTCACCCCTCCACTTT; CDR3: CASRQRDNSPLHF
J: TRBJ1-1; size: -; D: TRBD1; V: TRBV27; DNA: TGTGCCAGCAGTTTGGGGACAGGGGGTTTAGTCACTGAAGCTTTCTTT; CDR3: CASSLGTGGLVTEAFF
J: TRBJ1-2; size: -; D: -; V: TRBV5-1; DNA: TGCGCCAGCAGCTTACAGCCCTGGGAGGGGGCTAACTATGGCTACACCTTC; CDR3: CASSLQPWEGANYGYTF